The source of this T cell receptor beta chain is a study of cytomegalovirus exposure and HLA in healthy donors. Germline CDR1 reads LGHNA; CDR2 reads YNFKEQ. The CDR3 consists of 16 residues. J gave up 7 bases and V 4 bases, and 13 bases lay outside the gene matches. As for this clone: Its antigen is still unknown.

Vbeta (60) and Jbeta (13) primers were used in the PCR. Some clones are missing from TCRdb's copy, which holds only in-frame ones; the method was immunoSEQ multiplex PCR. The table shows around 210,000 clones, with around 77% occurring only once. General study points: Owing to their indistinguishability, certain V segments, notably TRBV6-2 and TRBV6-3, were excluded.

The sequence came from a woman aged 25 to 39 in good health and CMV-seronegative. What was sequenced was PBMCs. This chain connects TRBV4-2 to TRBJ2-7; 10 bases map to TRBD1. The CDR3 loop is CASSLSPDRGVGEQYF. CDR3 in DNA: TGTGCCAGCAGCCTCTCCCCGGACAGGGGGGTAGGTGAGCAGTACTTC.